The 2 T cell receptor beta chains given below trace back to one sample, sequenced in a study of beta chain features in type 1 diabetes. Study conclusions and caveats: People with Type 1 diabetes carried modestly yet significantly shorter TCRB CDR3s in all four CD4+ subsets.

No antigen has been assigned to these receptors. The whole isolated RNA underwent reverse transcription, so sequencing captured expressed TCRB transcripts. Profiled with immunoSEQ multiplex PCR; TCRdb holds only in-frame clones, not every one. The data contain fewer than 300,000 clones, approximately 11% of them singletons. Sequencing was carried out using naive CD4+ T cells from blood. These receptors were obtained from a man between 25 and 39 years old with type 1 diabetes.

The chain joins TRBV6-6 to TRBJ2-5; a possible D gene is TRBD2 (7 bases). Germline assignment: CDR1 MNHNY and CDR2 SVGAGI (reference sequence). The CDR3 sequence is 16 residues long. V gave up 0 bases and J gave up 4 bases, with 15 bases separating them. The CDR3 loop is CASSYSRGAQGETQYF. CDR3 sequence (DNA): TGTGCCAGCAGTTACTCTCGGGGGGCGCAGGGAGAGACCCAGTACTTC.

This clone has only a few counts. The chain joins TRBV4-3 to TRBJ2-3; no firm D call. CDR1 and CDR2 from the germline V gene are LGHNA and YSLEER. The CDR3 totals 15 residues. Trimming left V 4 bases short and J 6 bases short, with 17 bases between. CDR3 nucleotides: TGCGCCAGCAGCCTCCAAGGAGACCCTGAGGATACGCAGTATTTT. This codes for CASSLQGDPEDTQYF.